What follows are 23 T cell receptor beta chains derived from one specimen sequenced in a study of blood T cell repertoires in COVID-19 (TCRdb year 2020). Receptor libraries were prepared by the immunoSEQ multiplex PCR assay. In TCRdb, the immuneACCESS table is reduced to in-frame sequences with V and J assigned. These tables do not hold every clone; where another copy was compared, an unresolved V gene accounts for under half, and the others remain unexplained. This sample gives just under 250,000 clones in total; around 89% of them show up just once. The ten largest clones take up 4.1% of the sample. Sequenced material: PBMCs or T cells enriched from blood (not recorded which). These receptors all stem from a woman in her thirties who had recovered from COVID-19.

The chain uses TRBV5-4 and TRBJ1-5; maybe TRBD1 (6 bases). Trimming took 0 bases from V and 1 from J, leaving 11 bases between them. Germline CDR1 and CDR2: SGHNT and YYREEE (reference sequence). The CDR3 is made up of 16 amino acids. This CDR3 is CASSLGGGVSNQPQHF. The CDR3 coding sequence is TGTGCCAGCAGCTTGGGCGGGGGCGTGAGCAATCAGCCCCAGCATTTT.

The chain uses TRBV24-1 and TRBJ2-7; TRBD1 matches at 7 bases. The germline V gene encodes CDR1 KGHDR and CDR2 SFDVKD. The CDR3 totals 14 residues. The V segment lost 2 bases and the J segment 5 bases; nucleotides outside the gene matches: 5. CDR3 protein: CATSDSFQGDEQYF. CDR3 coding DNA: TGTGCCACCAGTGATTCGTTTCAGGGGGACGAGCAGTACTTC.

V gene TRBV27 combines with J gene TRBJ2-1; maybe TRBD2 (6 bases). This CDR3 has 13 residues. Germline V lookup: CDR1 MNHEY, CDR2 SMNVEV (reference sequence). V was shortened by 7 bases and J by 4 bases, with 11 bases between the two germline ends. The CDR3 DNA is TGTGCCAGCACCGCGGCGGGGTACAATGAGCAGTTCTTC. Its protein product is CASTAAGYNEQFF.

The chain carries TRBV21-1 and TRBJ2-4; TRBD2, the table's D call, was not compared with the DNA. TRBV21-1 corresponds to a pseudogene. The CDR3 is 16 amino acids. Written as DNA, the CDR3 is TGTGCCAGCAGCAAATCCACGGAGGGAGCCAAAAACATTCAGTACTTC. This translates into CASSKSTEGAKNIQYF.

The V and J genes are TRBV9 and TRBJ1-4, with TRBD1 matching 9 bases. Unmatched junction bases numbered 10, after V lost 3 bases and J lost 7 bases. The germline CDR1 and CDR2 sequences are SGDLS and YYNGEE. The CDR3 contains 16 residues. In DNA, the CDR3 is TGTGCCAGCAGCGCCGGACAGGGGATTATATCTGAAAAACTGTTTTTT. Its protein product is CASSAGQGIISEKLFF.

The chain links TRBV10-3 to TRBJ2-7; a possible D gene is TRBD1 (5 bases). V was shortened by 4 bases and J by 2 bases, with 9 bases between the two germline ends. The CDR3 loop spans 13 amino acids. The germline CDR1 and CDR2 sequences are ENHRY and SYGVKD. CDR3 loop: CAISGTDTYEQYF. CDR3 nucleotides: TGTGCCATCAGTGGCACGGACACCTACGAGCAGTACTTC.

The rearrangement joins TRBV4-3 to TRBJ1-6, with D possibly TRBD1 on 5 matching bases. CDR3 length: 15 residues. The V gene's germline CDR1 is LGHNA and CDR2 YSLEER. The ends were cut back, 1 base at V and 13 bases at J, with 17 bases in the middle. The CDR3 region is CASSQGYQGGRPLHF. For the CDR3, the DNA is TGCGCCAGCAGCCAAGGGTACCAGGGTGGCCGCCCCCTCCACTTT.

The chain couples TRBV7-2 to TRBJ2-3, with no clear D. Germline-derived CDR1 and CDR2 are SGHTA and FQGNSA. CDR3 length: 15 residues. Trimming stripped 2 bases from V and 0 bases from J, with 9 bases between. The CDR3 DNA is TGTGCCAGCAGCTTAACGCGTTCTAGCACAGATACGCAGTATTTT. Translating it yields CASSLTRSSTDTQYF. Complete variable domain (other parts from reference TRBV7-2 and TRBJ2-3): GAGVSQSPSNKVTEKGKDVELRCDPISGHTALYWYRQSLGQGLEFLIYFQGNSAPDKSGLPSDRFSAERTGGSVSTLTIQRTQQEDSAVYLCASSLTRSSTDTQYFGPGTRLTVL.

J is TRBJ2-1 and V is TRBV5-4; TRBD2 matches 12 bases. Germline V CDR1 and CDR2: SGHNT, YYREEE (reference sequence). The CDR3 runs 17 residues. After removal of 4 bases from V and 0 bases from J, the junction contained 5 bases not matched to a gene. In DNA form, the CDR3 reads TGTGCCAGCAGCGTTGGGACTAGCGGGCCCTCCTACAATGAGCAGTTCTTC. It specifies CASSVGTSGPSYNEQFF.

The chain employs TRBV4-1 and TRBJ1-1; D might be TRBD1 (6 bases). Trimming shortened V by 0 bases and J by 1 base, and 18 bases separated the two germline ends. This CDR3 is built from 18 residues. Germline lookup yields CDR1 MGHRA and CDR2 YSYEKL. The CDR3 protein is CASSQEWTERPKNTEAFF. In DNA form, the CDR3 reads TGCGCCAGCAGCCAAGAATGGACAGAGAGACCCAAGAACACTGAAGCTTTCTTT.

The chain carries TRBV25-1 and TRBJ1-2, with D possibly matching TRBD1 (6 bases). The V end was cut by 0 bases, the J end by 3 bases, with 11 bases between. Germline loops: CDR1 MGHDK, CDR2 SYGVNS. The CDR3 extends over 15 amino acids. CDR3 nucleotides: TGTGCCAGCAGTGAATATGACAGGCGAGACTATGGCTACACCTTC. Protein sequence: CASSEYDRRDYGYTF.

V usage is TRBV3-1 (or the pseudogene TRBV3-2) and J usage is TRBJ1-4; the match to TRBD1 covers 7 bases. CDR3 length: 14 amino acids. V dropped 4 bases and J dropped 8; count of bases not matched to a gene: 7. Germline CDR1 reads LGHDT; CDR2 reads YNNKEL (reference sequence). CDR3 in DNA: TGTGCCAGCAGCCCCCAACAGGGGCGGGAAAAACTGTTTTTT. Translating gives CASSPQQGREKLFF.

Remarks on this clone: Compared with germline, one end of the junction differs, possibly owing to a read error. The gene calls are TRBV5-1 and TRBJ1-5; D is possibly TRBD1 (5 bases). The CDR3 is 15 residues long. The germline gives CDR1 SGHRS, CDR2 YFSETQ. CDR3 sequence reads: CATSLGGGRNQPQHF. CDR3 sequence (DNA): TGCGCCACCAGCTTGGGGGGGGGTCGCAATCAGCCCCAGCATTTT.

DNA for the CDR3: TGCAGCGTCCTACAGGGCGACTATGGCTACACCTTC. Amino acids: CSVLQGDYGYTF. V and J are TRBV29-1 and TRBJ1-2; weak D call: TRBD1 (6 bases). The germline CDR1 and CDR2 sequences are SQVTM and ANQGSEA. The CDR3 totals 12 residues. The V and J ends lost 6 bases and 3 bases respectively, with 11 bases between them.

The genes are TRBV5-1 and TRBJ1-5; TRBD1 agrees at 9 bases. Germline V gene sequence: CDR1 SGHRS, CDR2 YFSETQ. V shed 0 bases, J shed 2 bases, and the junction held 9 bases outside the gene matches. The CDR3 loop spans 18 amino acids. CDR3 coding DNA: TGCGCCAGCAGCTTGGCCCCGACGGACAGGGGAGGCAATCAGCCCCAGCATTTT. Protein: CASSLAPTDRGGNQPQHF.

This clone appeared a few times. This chain connects TRBV10-1 to TRBJ2-1; 12 bases map to TRBD2. V lost 7 bases to trimming and J lost 8 bases; unmatched junction nucleotides: 12. This CDR3 has 16 residues. From germline, CDR1 is WNHNN and CDR2 SYGVQD (reference sequence). CDR3: CASTGLAGPEDHEQFF. The CDR3 DNA reads TGCGCCAGCACGGGACTAGCGGGTCCCGAGGACCATGAGCAGTTCTTC.

The gene calls are TRBV7-2 and TRBJ2-5; a possible D gene is TRBD2 (6 bases). Germline-derived CDR1 and CDR2 are SGHTA and FQGNSA. This CDR3 is built from 16 residues. Trimming pared 1 base from V and 9 bases from J, leaving 21 bases between. CDR3 nucleotide sequence: TGTGCCAGCAGCTTAGACGCGAGGATGGGGGGAAAGGCCCAGTACTTC. It specifies CASSLDARMGGKAQYF.

This clone occurred once. Germline and junction disagree at one end, which may indicate a read error. This chain links TRBV28 with TRBJ1-5; D is possibly TRBD1 (5 bases). The germline V gene encodes CDR1 MDHEN and CDR2 SYDVKM. The CDR3 runs 14 residues. CDR3 protein: CASSSTISREGKDF. The CDR3, as DNA: TGTGCCAGCAGTTCCACTATCAGCAGGGAGGGTAAGGATTTT.

The chain links TRBV28 to TRBJ1-1; 7 bases are a match to TRBD1. Germline CDR1 is MDHEN and CDR2 is SYDVKM. V shed 0 bases and J 2 bases; nucleotides not matched to a gene: 15. The CDR3 spans 19 residues. CDR3 region: CASSLWAWRQGRGNTEAFF. The CDR3 coding sequence is TGTGCCAGCAGTTTATGGGCGTGGAGACAGGGTCGGGGAAACACTGAAGCTTTCTTT. The entire variable domain, with the rest obtained from reference TRBV28 and TRBJ1-1, is as follows: DVKVTQSSRYLVKRTGEKVFLECVQDMDHENMFWYRQDPGLGLRLIYFSYDVKMKEKGDIPEGYSVSREKKERFSLILESASTNQTSMYLCASSLWAWRQGRGNTEAFFGQGTRLTVV.

The genes are TRBV7-2 and TRBJ1-1, with TRBD1 matching 8 bases. The V segment lost 5 bases and the J segment 2 bases; nucleotides outside the gene matches: 10. There are 16 residues in the CDR3. Looked up from germline, CDR1 is SGHTA and CDR2 is FQGNSA. For the CDR3, the DNA is TGTGCCAGCAGCCCGAGATCGGGACAGGTTAACACTGAAGCTTTCTTT. This codes for CASSPRSGQVNTEAFF.

The chain recombines TRBV5-8 with TRBJ1-4; 7 bases agree with TRBD1. The CDR3 covers 15 residues. The V gene end was trimmed by 4 bases and the J gene end by 7 bases; junction bases not matched to a gene: 10. The germline V gene encodes CDR1 SGHTS and CDR2 YDEGEE. The CDR3: CASSLKGASGEKLFF. DNA for the CDR3: TGTGCCAGCAGCCTCAAGGGGGCGTCGGGTGAAAAACTGTTTTTT.

This chain connects TRBV9 to TRBJ2-1; 14 nucleotides line up with TRBD2. Germline V lookup: CDR1 SGDLS, CDR2 YYNGEE. There are 15 residues in the CDR3. With V trimmed by 4 bases and J by 8 bases, 5 bases remained unmatched. CDR3 sequence: CASSPGLAGGDEQFF. The CDR3 nucleotides are TGTGCCAGCAGCCCCGGACTAGCGGGAGGTGATGAGCAGTTCTTC.

V gene TRBV28 combines with J gene TRBJ1-1; D uncertain. CDR3 length equals 12 residues. V lost 6 bases and J 3 bases, leaving 8 bases between the germline ends. Germline V lookup: CDR1 MDHEN, CDR2 SYDVKM. The CDR3 DNA sequence: TGTGCCAGCAGCCAGGTTGACACTGAAGCTTTCTTT. It is translated as CASSQVDTEAFF.